A selection of T cell receptor beta chains follows, all from one sample in a study of blood T cell repertoires in COVID-19. The assay was immunoSEQ multiplex PCR, and TCRdb's table has in-frame clones only and misses some. The profile covers about 21,000 clones, with 75% to 85% appearing a single time and around 60% taken by the ten largest. Sequenced input: peripheral blood. The receptors were gathered from an elderly man with acute or convalescent COVID-19. CDR3s leave out the opening cysteine and the closing phenylalanine or tryptophan. The D gene is left open where the match is weak.

>15|TRBD2|TRBV7-3
ASSPPRGGGYYNEQF
>12|NA|TRBV7-2
ASSPRGAGETQY
>16|NA|TRBV4-2
ASSQDRGQGSTNEKLF
>11|NA|TRBV4-3
ASSPDLNREAF
>12|NA|TRBV9
ASSVRVGTDTQY
>14|TRBD1|TRBV14
ASSQEVTGDGYGYT
>14|TRBD1|TRBV3-1/TRBV3-2
ASSQAPGGKIYGYT
>11|NA|TRBV14
ASSRSRDQPQH
>13|TRBD1|TRBV28
ASSPLRDRRGEQY
>10|NA|TRBV7-3
ASSLALSEQF
>13|NA|TRBV3-1/TRBV3-2
ASSIVSAGGGTQY
>11|NA|TRBV6-5
ASRQTGFSPLH
>12|NA|TRBV28
ASSLRDTYEKLF
>13|NA|TRBV7-2
ASSLAYRVVYEQY
>12|NA|TRBV5-4
ASSFAEGTDTQY
>10|TRBD1|TRBV3-1/TRBV3-2
ASSRGTAVIH
>12|NA|TRBV9
ASSESGTPFKAF
>14|TRBD2|TRBV6-2/TRBV6-3
ASSYKRGGIGETQY
>13|TRBD2|TRBV19
ASSMPRGGADEQF
>10|NA|TRBV11-2
ASSPPGGGYT
>11|NA|TRBV19
ASTGYDTGELF
>8|TRBD1|TRBV20-1
SARQGGYT
>15|TRBD2|TRBV19
ASSIGGAGGQYNEQF
>9|NA|TRBV28
ASSPRGPLH
>12|TRBD1|TRBV2
ASSVGQGNTEAF
>11|NA|TRBV6-4
ASSREASTEAF
>11|NA|TRBV7-2
ASVRQTTDTQY
>11|NA|TRBV7-3
ASSPDGNYGYT
>11|TRBD1|TRBV14
ASSHSTGDQAF
>11|NA|TRBV6-5
ASLSGITDTQY
>13|TRBD1|TRBV6-5
ASSLRQGINQPQH